This T cell receptor beta chain was captured by sequencing in a study of control samples from healthy donors and cancer patients. Data came from immunoSEQ multiplex PCR; TCRdb stores just in-frame clones and leaves some out. The sample has 90,000 to 120,000 clones, around 80% seen once. CDR1 SGHNT and CDR2 YYREEE come from the germline V gene (reference sequence). V lost 5 bases and J 0 bases, leaving 7 bases between the germline ends. The CDR3 has 13 amino acids. Sequenced material: blood. The receptor was derived from a man aged 18 to 29 in good health. This chain joins TRBV5-4 and TRBJ2-3; D is unresolved. The CDR3 sequence is CASRRRSTDTQYF. In nucleotides, the CDR3 is TGTGCCAGCAGGCGACGGAGCACAGATACGCAGTATTTT.